These 24 T cell receptor beta chains originate from one sample sequenced in a study of T cells in Graves' hyperthyroidism and ophthalmopathy. There were TCR beta CDR3 regions amplified from RNA transcripts. The HTBI primer set was used in a first-round RT-PCR of the TCR CDR3. One entry per CDR3 protein, called by TCRdb with MiXCR from the multiplex PCR reads. The data contain fewer than 900,000 distinct CDR3 sequences, about a sixth of them singletons. The sequencing input was blood. The receptors come from a man between 18 and 35 years old with Graves' hyperthyroidism.

Many counts were recorded for this clonotype. The chain employs TRBV10-3 and TRBJ2-7; TRBD1 agrees at 7 bases. The V segment lost 3 bases and the J segment 7 bases; nucleotides outside the gene matches: 6. CDR1 is ENHRY, CDR2 SYGVKD, per germline. The CDR3 totals 13 residues. The DNA for the CDR3 is TGTGCCATCAGTGAACAGGGGCTGGGGGAGCAGTACTTC. Residues: CAISEQGLGEQYF.

The J gene is TRBJ2-7, the V gene TRBV3-1, with 14 bases that match TRBD2. V lost 4 bases, J lost 1 base, and 3 bases stayed unmatched. The CDR3 extends over 16 amino acids. In germline, CDR1 is LGHDT, CDR2 YNNKEL (reference sequence). CDR3 in amino acids: CASSRTSGRKSYEQYF. CDR3 DNA sequence: TGTGCCAGCAGCCGGACTAGCGGGAGGAAATCCTACGAGCAGTACTTC.

Turning to this clonotype: One junction end disagrees with the germline gene, perhaps due to a read error. The chain is built from TRBV5-1 and TRBJ2-7; D uncertain. Germline CDR1 SGHRS, CDR2 YFSETQ. The CDR3 spans 14 residues. CDR3 sequence reads: CASSLQGRPYGQYF. As DNA, the CDR3 is TGCGCCAGCAGCCTCCAAGGCAGGCCCTACGGGCAGTACTTC.

This clonotype was seen a few times. The chain carries TRBV19 and TRBJ1-5; D may be TRBD1 (6 bases). The CDR3 covers 15 residues. CDR1 and CDR2 (germline): LNHDA, SQIVND (reference sequence). V was cut by 3 bases and J by 0 bases, with 9 bases left in between. Here the CDR3 reads CASSIGTNSNQPQHF. CDR3 coding DNA: TGTGCCAGTAGTATTGGGACAAATAGCAATCAGCCCCAGCATTTT. The whole variable domain, remainder taken from reference TRBV19 and TRBJ1-5, is DGGITQSPKYLFRKEGQNVTLSCEQNLNHDAMYWYRQDPGQGLRLIYYSQIVNDFQKGDIAEGYSVSREKKESFPLTVTSAQKNPTAFYLCASSIGTNSNQPQHFGDGTRLSIL.

This clonotype was found a few times. The J gene is TRBJ2-2, the V gene TRBV28; no clear D. V gave up 6 bases and J gave up 4 bases, with 9 bases separating them. The CDR3 has 13 amino acids. CDR1 and CDR2 from the germline V gene are MDHEN and SYDVKM. In nucleotides, the CDR3 is TGTGCCAGCAGCATAGGAGTCACCGGGGAGCTGTTTTTT. Protein product: CASSIGVTGELFF.

In this sample, this clonotype turned up many times. In DNA, the CDR3 is TGTGCCAGCAGACGCCGGACAGGGCGGGCCGGGGAGCTGTTTTTT. This gives the protein CASRRRTGRAGELFF. This rearrangement joins TRBV6-2 or TRBV6-3 to TRBJ2-2; 8 positions match TRBD1. The CDR3 runs to 15 residues. J lost 6 bases, V lost 6 bases, and 9 bases had no gene match. Germline CDR1 and CDR2: MNHEY and SVGEGT.

Remarks on this clonotype: Likely a read error: the CDR3 ends without its conserved phenylalanine or tryptophan. The chain carries TRBV3-1 and TRBJ2-3; possibly TRBD1 for D (6 bases). Germline values: CDR1 LGHDT, CDR2 YNNKEL (reference sequence). The CDR3 sequence is 15 residues long. V was pared by 0 bases and J by 1 base, with 8 bases between. The CDR3 nucleotides are TGTGCCAGCAGCCAAGAGACAGGACGCACAGATACGCAGTATGTT. Protein product: CASSQETGRTDTQYV.

Many counts were recorded for this clonotype. The V gene is TRBV27, the J gene TRBJ1-2; a possible D gene is TRBD1 (5 bases). CDR1 and CDR2 (germline): MNHEY, SMNVEV (reference sequence). The CDR3 loop spans 14 amino acids. The ends were cut back, 8 bases at V and 0 bases at J, with 13 bases in the middle. This CDR3 is CASGGDSANYGYTF. CDR3 DNA sequence: TGTGCCAGCGGGGGGGATTCGGCTAACTATGGCTACACCTTC.

This clonotype was counted many times. The rearrangement uses TRBV28 and TRBJ2-1; D call uncertain. The CDR3 length is 10 residues. Trimming removed 5 bases from V and 8 bases from J, with 4 bases in between. CDR1 and CDR2 (germline): MDHEN, SYDVKM. The DNA for the CDR3 is TGTGCCAGCAGTAGCTATGAGCAGTTCTTC. Amino acids: CASSSYEQFF.

The CDR3 sequence is CAWSRDRENQPQHF. CDR3 coding DNA: TGTGCCTGGAGTAGGGACAGGGAGAATCAGCCCCAGCATTTT. The chain combines TRBV30 with TRBJ1-5; 9 bases are a match to TRBD1. CDR3 length: 14 amino acids. Germline V lookup: CDR1 GTSNPN, CDR2 SVGIG (reference sequence). Losses at the gene ends were 2 bases for V and 4 bases for J; bases not matched to a gene: 3.

This clonotype was seen only once. This could be a read error, since a much larger clone is one nucleotide away. The chain has TRBV7-8 and TRBJ2-1, with 8 bases lining up with TRBD2. The CDR3 extends over 16 amino acids. Germline V lookup: CDR1 SGHVS, CDR2 FQNEAQ. The CDR3 region has the DNA TGTGCCTGCAGCTTAGATTCACTAGCGGTCCTCAATGAGCAGTTCTTC. Protein product: CACSLDSLAVLNEQFF. Together with reference TRBV7-8 and TRBJ2-1, the CDR3 gives the full variable domain: GAGVSQSPRYKVAKRGQDVALRCDPISGHVSLFWYQQALGQGPEFLTYFQNEAQLDKSGLPSDRFFAERPEGSVSTLKIQRTQQEDSAVYLCACSLDSLAVLNEQFFGPGTRLTVL.

This clonotype was seen repeatedly, ten times or more. The rearrangement joins TRBV28 to TRBJ2-3, with D uncertain. Per the germline V gene, CDR1 is MDHEN and CDR2 is SYDVKM. The CDR3 runs to 12 residues. The V end lost 6 bases, the J end lost 5 bases, and 9 bases lay between the germline ends. The CDR3 protein is CASRVPEDTQYF. In DNA, the CDR3 is TGTGCCAGCAGGGTCCCGGAAGATACGCAGTATTTT.

Here the CDR3 DNA reads TGTGCCAGCAGTGAACTGAATATCGGGGAAAAACTGTTTTTT. Translating it yields CASSELNIGEKLFF. V gene TRBV6-1 combines with J gene TRBJ1-4; D is unclear. The germline V gene has CDR1 MNHNS and CDR2 SASEGT. V lost 2 bases to trimming and J lost 8 bases, with 12 bases between them. The CDR3 runs 14 residues.

This clonotype was counted at least ten times. The V and J genes are TRBV12-3 or TRBV12-4 and TRBJ2-1, with 12 bases fitting TRBD2. The V segment lost 6 bases and the J segment 4 bases; nucleotides outside the gene matches: 1. The CDR3 covers 14 residues. As DNA, the CDR3 is TGTGCCAGCAGGACTAGCGGGGGTTACAATGAGCAGTTCTTC. It encodes CASRTSGGYNEQFF.

The CDR3 here is CASSLSWVGGSDGELFF. The DNA of the CDR3 is TGTGCCAGCAGTTTATCGTGGGTTGGAGGGTCGGACGGGGAGCTGTTTTTT. The J gene is TRBJ2-2, the V gene TRBV27; D is possibly TRBD2 (6 bases). The ends were cut back, 0 bases at V and 7 bases at J, with 18 bases in the middle. The length of the CDR3 is 17 residues. CDR1 is MNHEY, CDR2 SMNVEV, per germline (reference sequence).

This clonotype was recorded many times. The chain carries TRBV10-3 and TRBJ2-5, with TRBD1 matching over 7 bases. This CDR3 spans 14 amino acids. The V and J ends lost 4 bases and 5 bases, in that order; junction bases with no gene match: 7. The germline V gene has CDR1 ENHRY and CDR2 SYGVKD. The CDR3 DNA follows: TGTGCCATCAGTGGCACAGGGGCCAGGGAGACCCAGTACTTC. Its protein product is CAISGTGARETQYF.

This sequence joins TRBV19 and TRBJ1-1; D is unresolved. Trimming shortened V by 3 bases and J by 7 bases, and 9 bases separated the two germline ends. This CDR3 contains 12 residues. From germline, CDR1 is LNHDA and CDR2 SQIVND (reference sequence). The CDR3 DNA reads TGTGCCAGTAGTATCGGCGGGATTGAAGCTTTCTTT. This gives the protein CASSIGGIEAFF.

CDR3 residues: CASITGVNEQFF. The CDR3 region has the DNA TGTGCCAGCATCACGGGGGTGAATGAGCAGTTCTTC. The V and J genes are TRBV2 and TRBJ2-1; perhaps TRBD2 as D (6 bases). V was shortened by 7 bases and J by 7 bases, with 11 bases between the two germline ends. Germline-derived CDR1 and CDR2 are SNHLY and FYNNEI. The CDR3 spans 12 residues. Full variable domain (remainder filled in from reference TRBV2 and TRBJ2-1): EPEVTQTPSHQVTQMGQEVILRCVPISNHLYFYWYRQILGQKVEFLVSFYNNEISEKSEIFDDQFSVERPDGSNFTLKIRSTKLEDSAMYFCASITGVNEQFFGPGTRLTVL.

This clonotype showed up just once. This chain joins TRBV20-1 and TRBJ2-1; weak D call: TRBD2 (6 bases). The CDR3 contains 15 residues. The germline gives CDR1 DFQATT, CDR2 SNEGSKA (reference sequence). Trimming shortened V by 3 bases and J by 6 bases, and 18 bases separated the two germline ends. This CDR3 reads CSASEPGLSGNEQFF. The CDR3 DNA sequence: TGCAGTGCTAGCGAACCGGGACTTAGCGGCAATGAGCAGTTCTTC.

The chain carries TRBV29-1 and TRBJ2-4; maybe TRBD2 (6 bases). The CDR3 is made up of 16 amino acids. V was clipped by 5 bases and J by 0 bases, with 17 bases between them. Germline CDR1 and CDR2: SQVTM and ANQGSEA. The CDR3 DNA follows: TGCAGCGTTACCCCGGTCGGGGGTTTAGCCAAAAACATTCAGTACTTC. It is translated as CSVTPVGGLAKNIQYF.

This clonotype was recorded many times. The chain links TRBV18 to TRBJ2-7; possibly TRBD2 for D (5 bases). The ends were cut back, 5 bases at V and 8 bases at J, with 16 bases in the middle. Germline lookup yields CDR1 KGHSH and CDR2 LQKENI. CDR3 size: 13 residues. CDR3 in amino acids: CASSAGLLPKQYF. Here the CDR3 DNA reads TGTGCCAGCTCAGCTGGACTCCTCCCCAAGCAGTACTTC. Complete variable domain (other parts from reference TRBV18 and TRBJ2-7): NAGVMQNPRHLVRRRGQEARLRCSPMKGHSHVYWYRQLPEEGLKFMVYLQKENIIDESGMPKERFSAEFPKEGPSILRIQQVVRGDSAAYFCASSAGLLPKQYFGPGTRLTVT.

There are many counts of this clonotype. The chain links TRBV12-3 or TRBV12-4 to TRBJ2-3, with 7 nucleotides matching TRBD2. J gave up 5 bases and V 6 bases, and 5 bases lay outside the gene matches. The CDR3 covers 13 residues. The CDR3 region is CASRRTGGDTQYF. The DNA for the CDR3 is TGTGCCAGCAGAAGGACGGGAGGAGATACGCAGTATTTT.

The gene calls are TRBV18 and TRBJ2-3, with D tentatively TRBD2 (5 bases). The germline CDR1 and CDR2 sequences are KGHSH and LQKENI. Trimming shortened V by 3 bases and J by 0 bases, and 13 bases separated the two germline ends. CDR3 length: 16 residues. DNA for the CDR3: TGTGCCAGCTCACCCCTCCGGACTTCTAGCACAGATACGCAGTATTTT. As protein: CASSPLRTSSTDTQYF.

This clonotype was found a few times. The chain recombines TRBV7-2 with TRBJ2-4; no definite D call. The CDR3 sequence is 15 residues long. Trimming shortened V by 1 base and J by 9 bases, and 16 bases separated the two germline ends. Germline V gives CDR1 SGHTA, CDR2 FQGNSA. Here the CDR3 reads CASSLDRLPSGIQYF. The CDR3 DNA sequence: TGTGCCAGCAGCTTAGACCGTCTGCCTTCTGGCATTCAGTACTTC.